This T cell receptor (beta chain) is drawn from a study of blood T cell repertoires in COVID-19. The CDR3 is made up of 14 amino acids. Between the trimmed V and J ends, which lost 2 bases and 7 bases, there was a span of 13 bases. CDR1 SGDLS and CDR2 YYNGEE come from the germline V gene. Method: immunoSEQ multiplex PCR; TCRdb's copy keeps in-frame clones and lacks some. Altogether 200,000 to 300,000 clones are present, 85% to 90% being singletons, with the ten largest covering about 7.6%. This TCR came from an older woman with active or convalescent COVID-19. The sequencing sample was made of peripheral blood. V gene TRBV9 combines with J gene TRBJ1-5; possibly TRBD1 for D (5 bases). The CDR3 nucleotides are TGTGCCAGCAGCGTGGGGGGAGGTGGACAGCCCCAGCATTTT. Its translation: CASSVGGGGQPQHF. The whole variable domain, filled in from reference TRBV9 and TRBJ1-5, reads DSGVTQTPKHLITATGQRVTLRCSPRSGDLSVYWYQQSLDQGLQFLIQYYNGEERAKGNILERFSAQQFPDLHSELNLSSLELGDSALYFCASSVGGGGQPQHFGDGTRLSIL.